These 21 T cell receptor beta chains originate from one sample sequenced in a study of blood T cell repertoires in COVID-19. Clones were read by immunoSEQ multiplex PCR, and TCRdb kept only the in-frame ones, dropping some. The top ten clones hold less than 6.5% of a sample with roughly 50,000 clones, less than 95% of them seen once. Sequenced input: peripheral blood. Receptors originate from a man aged 70-80 years with acute or convalescent COVID-19.

In its sample, this clone was seen a few times. V gene TRBV6-2 or TRBV6-3 combines with J gene TRBJ1-6; tentatively, D is TRBD1 (5 bases). This CDR3 contains 18 residues. Germline V gene data show CDR1 as MNHEY and CDR2 as SVGEGT. Trimming pared 0 bases from V and 12 bases from J, leaving 24 bases between. CDR3 residues: CASSYSKTALQEIIPLHF. The CDR3 DNA is TGTGCCAGCAGTTACTCAAAGACAGCGCTCCAGGAAATAATACCCCTCCACTTT.

This clone was found a few times. The chain has TRBV2 and TRBJ1-2, with D possibly TRBD1 on 6 matching bases. The CDR3 consists of 13 residues. Germline lookup yields CDR1 SNHLY and CDR2 FYNNEI. Trimming removed 7 bases from V and 8 bases from J, with 17 bases in between. CDR3 residues: CASIGGRGSGYTF. The DNA of the CDR3 is TGTGCCAGCATTGGAGGGAGGGGGTCCGGCTACACCTTC.

The chain has TRBV5-1 and TRBJ2-1; no clear D. This CDR3 comprises 16 residues. Trimming shortened V by 2 bases and J by 4 bases, and 16 bases separated the two germline ends. Germline CDR1 SGHRS, CDR2 YFSETQ. DNA for the CDR3: TGCGCCAGCAGCTTACCCGCGGTTTCTCCTTACAATGAGCAGTTCTTC. Its translation: CASSLPAVSPYNEQFF. Based on the CDR3 plus reference TRBV5-1 and TRBJ2-1, the full variable domain is KAGVTQTPRYLIKTRGQQVTLSCSPISGHRSVSWYQQTPGQGLQFLFEYFSETQRNKGNFPGRFSGRQFSNSRSEMNVSTLELGDSALYLCASSLPAVSPYNEQFFGPGTRLTVL.

The chain combines TRBV5-1 with TRBJ1-2, with a tentative D call TRBD1 (5 bases). CDR3 length: 15 amino acids. Per the germline V gene, CDR1 is SGHRS and CDR2 is YFSETQ. V lost 4 bases and J 4 bases, leaving 17 bases between the germline ends. CDR3 nucleotides: TGCGCCAGCAGCCCGGGGAGGGGTCTGGGCTATGGCTACACCTTC. Its protein product is CASSPGRGLGYGYTF.

V is TRBV30 and J is TRBJ2-4, with D maybe TRBD1 (5 bases). There are 15 residues in the CDR3. The germline V and J ends were trimmed by 0 bases and 0 bases, with 9 bases remaining between them. Germline CDR1 reads GTSNPN; CDR2 reads SVGIG (reference sequence). CDR3 DNA sequence: TGTGCCTGGAGTGTGGGGCCCCTAGCCAAAAACATTCAGTACTTC. Translating it yields CAWSVGPLAKNIQYF.

The chain recombines TRBV19 with TRBJ2-1; 7 nucleotides line up with TRBD1. The V and J ends lost 6 bases and 6 bases, in that order; junction bases with no gene match: 8. The CDR3 consists of 14 residues. Germline V gene data show CDR1 as LNHDA and CDR2 as SQIVND (reference sequence). The CDR3 is CASRPGTVSNEQFF. CDR3 bases: TGTGCCAGTAGACCCGGGACAGTCAGCAATGAGCAGTTCTTC.

This sequence joins TRBV19 and TRBJ1-4, with TRBD1 matching over 7 bases. With 3 bases clipped from V and 3 bases from J, the junction kept 4 bases outside the gene matches. CDR3 length equals 15 residues. Germline lookup yields CDR1 LNHDA and CDR2 SQIVND (reference sequence). The CDR3 here is CASSIRDSPNEKLFF. CDR3 bases: TGTGCCAGTAGTATCAGGGACAGTCCTAATGAAAAACTGTTTTTT. The whole variable domain, remainder taken from reference TRBV19 and TRBJ1-4, is DGGITQSPKYLFRKEGQNVTLSCEQNLNHDAMYWYRQDPGQGLRLIYYSQIVNDFQKGDIAEGYSVSREKKESFPLTVTSAQKNPTAFYLCASSIRDSPNEKLFFGSGTQLSVL.

The chain employs TRBV7-9 and TRBJ2-7; 12 bases align to TRBD2. Germline trimming cut 3 bases from V and 5 bases from J; bases unmatched to any gene: 5. The CDR3 extends over 15 amino acids. The germline V gene has CDR1 SEHNR and CDR2 FQNEAQ (reference sequence). DNA for the CDR3: TGTGCCAGCAGCTTTGAGACTAGCGGGGGCAACGAGCAGTACTTC. It codes for CASSFETSGGNEQYF.

This chain uses TRBV7-9 with TRBJ2-5; 9 positions match TRBD1. V lost 1 base to trimming and J lost 3 bases; unmatched junction nucleotides: 3. Germline CDR1 is SEHNR and CDR2 is FQNEAQ (reference sequence). CDR3 length: 15 residues. This chain's CDR3 is CASSLDGTGKETQYF. The DNA of the CDR3 is TGTGCCAGCAGCTTAGACGGGACAGGGAAAGAGACCCAGTACTTC. Together with reference TRBV7-9 and TRBJ2-5, the CDR3 gives the full variable domain: DTGVSQNPRHKITKRGQNVTFRCDPISEHNRLYWYRQTLGQGPEFLTYFQNEAQLEKSRLLSDRFSAERPKGSFSTLEIQRTEQGDSAMYLCASSLDGTGKETQYFGPGTRLLVL.

The chain joins TRBV7-9 to TRBJ2-5, with a weak D call TRBD2 (6 bases). The CDR3 loop spans 17 amino acids. Germline V gives CDR1 SEHNR, CDR2 FQNEAQ (reference sequence). The V end lost 0 bases, the J end lost 2 bases, and 16 bases lay between the germline ends. The CDR3 protein is CASSLAAGMGKQETQYF. In DNA, the CDR3 is TGTGCCAGCAGCTTAGCGGCGGGAATGGGGAAACAAGAGACCCAGTACTTC.

The rearrangement uses TRBV27 and TRBJ1-1; D gene unclear. Germline V CDR1 and CDR2: MNHEY, SMNVEV (reference sequence). Trimming shortened V by 3 bases and J by 5 bases, and 7 bases separated the two germline ends. CDR3 length equals 12 residues. The CDR3 bases are TGTGCCAGCAGTTTCACGGGTACTGAAGCTTTCTTT. Translating gives CASSFTGTEAFF.

This clone was detected only once. The rearrangement joins TRBV7-8 to TRBJ2-7; 12 bases fit TRBD2. V dropped 5 bases and J dropped 13; count of bases not matched to a gene: 6. In germline, CDR1 is SGHVS, CDR2 FQNEAQ. The CDR3 spans 12 residues. Here the CDR3 DNA reads TGTGCCAGCAGCCCTACTAGCGGGGGGCCTTACTTC. Amino acids: CASSPTSGGPYF.

This chain joins TRBV27 and TRBJ2-3; 8 nucleotides agree with TRBD2. Trimming took 2 bases from V and 0 from J; bases not matched to a gene: 10. The CDR3 covers 18 residues. The germline CDR1 and CDR2 sequences are MNHEY and SMNVEV (reference sequence). The chain's CDR3 is CASSLTGGHPTSTDTQYF. Here the CDR3 DNA reads TGTGCCAGCAGTTTAACGGGGGGGCACCCTACTAGCACAGATACGCAGTATTTT.

The chain is built from TRBV19 and TRBJ2-2; 12 bases are a match to TRBD2. Germline CDR1 LNHDA, CDR2 SQIVND (reference sequence). There are 19 residues in the CDR3. Trimming removed 9 bases from V and 8 bases from J; junction bases left unmatched: 22. This CDR3 is CASASSVTSGGPVRGELFF. The CDR3 DNA sequence: TGTGCCAGCGCGTCCTCCGTGACTAGCGGGGGTCCCGTACGGGGGGAGCTGTTTTTT.

V gene TRBV19 combines with J gene TRBJ1-4; D is perhaps TRBD1 (6 bases). V was clipped by 1 base and J by 5 bases, with 17 bases between them. The V gene's germline CDR1 is LNHDA and CDR2 SQIVND (reference sequence). There are 17 residues in the CDR3. The CDR3 DNA follows: TGTGCCAGTAGTATAGCGGGGCAGACAGGAGCGAATGAAAAACTGTTTTTT. It is translated as CASSIAGQTGANEKLFF.

The sample holds one count of this clone. The chain uses TRBV19 and TRBJ1-2; D is ambiguous. In germline, CDR1 is LNHDA, CDR2 SQIVND (reference sequence). V gave up 4 bases and J gave up 8 bases, with 17 bases separating them. The CDR3 runs 14 residues. CDR3 sequence reads: CASSSPGKVRGYTF. The CDR3 DNA is TGTGCCAGTAGTAGTCCGGGGAAGGTGAGAGGCTACACCTTC. The whole variable domain, remainder taken from reference TRBV19 and TRBJ1-2, is DGGITQSPKYLFRKEGQNVTLSCEQNLNHDAMYWYRQDPGQGLRLIYYSQIVNDFQKGDIAEGYSVSREKKESFPLTVTSAQKNPTAFYLCASSSPGKVRGYTFGSGTRLTVV.

The chain has TRBV19 and TRBJ2-1; D possibly corresponds to TRBD2 (7 bases). The V and J ends lost 4 bases and 4 bases respectively, with 14 bases between them. CDR1 is LNHDA and CDR2 is SQIVND in the germline V gene (reference sequence). The CDR3 covers 15 residues. In DNA, the CDR3 is TGTGCCAGTAGTAACCGGGGGGCCGGGTACAATGAGCAGTTCTTC. This translates into CASSNRGAGYNEQFF.

This chain links TRBV18 with TRBJ2-2; 8 bases are shared with TRBD1. Germline values: CDR1 KGHSH, CDR2 LQKENI. The CDR3 loop spans 16 amino acids. With 5 bases clipped from V and 0 bases from J, the junction kept 5 bases outside the gene matches. For the CDR3, the DNA is TGTGCCAGCTCAAGACAGGGGCCGACGAACACCGGGGAGCTGTTTTTT. Protein product: CASSRQGPTNTGELFF.

The chain couples TRBV10-3 to TRBJ2-5, with 10 bases lining up with TRBD2. The germline gives CDR1 ENHRY, CDR2 SYGVKD. Trimming took 3 bases from V and 2 from J; bases not matched to a gene: 9. The CDR3 covers 17 residues. As DNA, the CDR3 is TGTGCCATCAGTGACCTAGGACTAGCGGATCTACAAGAGACCCAGTACTTC. It yields the protein CAISDLGLADLQETQYF.

V gene TRBV6-1 combines with J gene TRBJ2-1; 8 nucleotides agree with TRBD2. The germline CDR1 and CDR2 sequences are MNHNS and SASEGT. Unmatched junction bases numbered 5, after V lost 0 bases and J lost 7 bases. The CDR3 extends over 15 amino acids. The CDR3 DNA follows: TGTGCCAGCAGTGAAGCGGCGGGGGGTAAAAATGAGCAGTTCTTC. Its translation is CASSEAAGGKNEQFF.

J is TRBJ2-4 and V is TRBV5-4, with D perhaps TRBD1 (5 bases). Per the germline V gene, CDR1 is SGHNT and CDR2 is YYREEE (reference sequence). V gave up 2 bases and J gave up 7 bases, with 22 bases separating them. The CDR3 sequence is 17 residues long. The CDR3 reads CASSFKQVSPLINIQYF. In DNA, the CDR3 is TGTGCCAGCAGCTTCAAACAGGTCTCCCCTTTAATCAACATTCAGTACTTC. Looking up the rest from reference TRBV5-4 and TRBJ2-4 gives the full variable domain: ETGVTQSPTHLIKTRGQQVTLRCSSQSGHNTVSWYQQALGQGPQFIFQYYREEENGRGNFPPRFSGLQFPNYSSELNVNALELDDSALYLCASSFKQVSPLINIQYFGAGTRLSVL.